This TCR beta chain appears in the sequencing data of a study of blood T cell repertoires in COVID-19. The overall study: Collection of acute and convalescent COVID-19 samples took place in the United States, Italy and Spain. In each case, the material was cDNA or gDNA derived from T cells, B-cell-depleted T cells, or PBMCs.

The CDR3 totals 17 residues. J lost 5 bases, V lost 5 bases, and 14 bases had no gene match. Germline V gene sequence: CDR1 SGHTA, CDR2 FQGNSA. As originally analysed: For nucleated cells, counts were estimated from reference gene primer amplification. TCRdb's copy holds only in-frame clones and misses some; the assay was immunoSEQ multiplex PCR. The V and J calls and clone size were taken over from that table, and D and trimming were inferred from the DNA. The sample has some 260,000 clones, around 88% seen once. The sequence was obtained from an elderly man with acute or convalescent COVID-19. The rearrangement uses TRBV7-2 and TRBJ2-3; 9 bases fit TRBD2. Source material: peripheral blood. The CDR3 DNA reads TGTGCCAGCAGCCGCGGTTTTGGGCGGGAGGGCCAAGATACGCAGTATTTT. Its translation is CASSRGFGREGQDTQYF.